This T cell receptor (beta chain) originates from a study of PD-L1 blockade in urothelial cancer. The overall study: Patients' atezolizumab regimen, 1,200 mg intravenously every 3 weeks, began in the mid-2010s. Blood was tested 3 weeks (second dose) and 6 weeks into treatment. Points from the study as a whole: In blood sampled pretreatment, TCR clonality below the median predicted better survival.

The CDR3 has 13 residues. The junction had 2 bases not matched to a gene; V was cut back by 6 bases and J by 4 bases. The germline gives CDR1 MRHNA, CDR2 SNTAGT. Each PCR had synthetic TCR analog templates added to it as a spike-in. Sequencing used immunoSEQ multiplex PCR; TCRdb keeps in-frame clones, though not all of them. Of about 76,000 clones in the sample, roughly 90% are singletons; the top ten hold 3.5% to 5.5%. This clone was detected a few times. Its antigen is unidentified. Time point specified: pretreatment peripheral blood. The rearrangement uses TRBV6-4 and TRBJ2-2, with 7 positions matching TRBD1. The TCR sequence derives from a man in his 70s with urothelial cancer. This material consisted of PBMCs, taken around atezolizumab (anti-PD-L1) treatment. The CDR3 DNA reads TGTGCCAGCAGCCGGGACAGCACCGGGGAGCTGTTTTTT. Translation gives CASSRDSTGELFF.